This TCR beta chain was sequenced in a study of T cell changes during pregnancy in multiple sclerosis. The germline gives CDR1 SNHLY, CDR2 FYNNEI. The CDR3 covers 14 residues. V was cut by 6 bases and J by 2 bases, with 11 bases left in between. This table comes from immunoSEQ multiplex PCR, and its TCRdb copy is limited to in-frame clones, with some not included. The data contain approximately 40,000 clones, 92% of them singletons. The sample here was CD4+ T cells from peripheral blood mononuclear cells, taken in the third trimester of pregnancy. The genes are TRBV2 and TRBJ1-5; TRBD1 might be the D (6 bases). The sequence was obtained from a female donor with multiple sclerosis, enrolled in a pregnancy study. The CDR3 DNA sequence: TGTGCCAGCAGGAGGACAGCCCGCAATCAGCCCCAGCATTTT. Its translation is CASRRTARNQPQHF.